Each of the 5 T cell receptor beta chains below was sequenced from the same sample in a study of T-cell memory formation after mild COVID-19. TCRdb re-analysed the 5' RACE reads in MiXCR, keeping a single row per CDR3 protein. The table lists just over 350,000 distinct CDR3 sequences, over 13% of them singletons. Sequencing was performed on PBMCs or a T cell subset sorted from them (not recorded which). Receptors were obtained from a man aged 18 to 29 who had mild COVID-19 (a few samples of this study predate the infection). Cell type and time point are not known.

This clonotype was counted only a few times. The gene calls are TRBV11-2 and TRBJ2-4; the D gene is possibly TRBD2 (5 bases). Germline CDR1 reads SGHAT; CDR2 reads FQNNGV. The CDR3 consists of 14 residues. Trimming took 5 bases from V and 4 from J, leaving 12 bases between them. CDR3 residues: CASSRVREKNIQYF. Here the CDR3 DNA reads TGTGCCAGCAGCCGTGTCCGGGAAAAAAACATTCAGTACTTC.

This clonotype appeared a few times. The chain uses TRBV12-3 or TRBV12-4 and TRBJ2-7; 7 bases agree with TRBD1. The CDR3 extends over 14 amino acids. V was pared by 5 bases and J by 4 bases, with 8 bases of the junction left unmatched. The CDR3 sequence: CASSDDREVYEQYF. The CDR3 coding sequence is TGTGCCAGCAGTGATGACAGGGAAGTGTACGAGCAGTACTTC.

This clonotype has ten or more counts. The chain has TRBV7-8 and TRBJ2-3; D is uncertain. Trimming cost V 0 bases and J 7 bases, with 5 bases left between them. Per germline, CDR1 SGHVS and CDR2 FQNEAQ. The length of the CDR3 is 12 residues. CDR3 sequence (DNA): TGTGCCAGCAGCTTAGCGCCTAATACGCAGTATTTT. It encodes CASSLAPNTQYF.

With regard to this clonotype: One junction end does not reproduce the germline sequence, and a read error may be involved. This chain links TRBV7-9 with TRBJ2-1; no reliable D call. The CDR3 totals 13 residues. Germline V CDR1 and CDR2: SEHNR, FQNEAQ (reference sequence). The CDR3 nucleotides are TGTGCCAGCAGCTTAGCGCTAAACGGTCCACCTCTCTTC. Translated: CASSLALNGPPLF. The complete variable domain, with remaining parts taken from reference TRBV7-9 and TRBJ2-1, reads DTGVSQNPRHKITKRGQNVTFRCDPISEHNRLYWYRQTLGQGPEFLTYFQNEAQLEKSRLLSDRFSAERPKGSFSTLEIQRTEQGDSAMYLCASSLALNGPPLFGPGTRLTVL.

This clonotype was counted ten times or more. The V gene is TRBV10-3, the J gene TRBJ2-7; the D gene is possibly TRBD1 (7 bases). V was pared by 4 bases and J by 4 bases, with 11 bases between. CDR1 is ENHRY and CDR2 is SYGVKD in the germline V gene. The CDR3 has 13 amino acids. This CDR3 reads CAISAGGRYEQYF. The DNA of the CDR3 is TGTGCCATCAGTGCAGGGGGGCGTTACGAGCAGTACTTC.